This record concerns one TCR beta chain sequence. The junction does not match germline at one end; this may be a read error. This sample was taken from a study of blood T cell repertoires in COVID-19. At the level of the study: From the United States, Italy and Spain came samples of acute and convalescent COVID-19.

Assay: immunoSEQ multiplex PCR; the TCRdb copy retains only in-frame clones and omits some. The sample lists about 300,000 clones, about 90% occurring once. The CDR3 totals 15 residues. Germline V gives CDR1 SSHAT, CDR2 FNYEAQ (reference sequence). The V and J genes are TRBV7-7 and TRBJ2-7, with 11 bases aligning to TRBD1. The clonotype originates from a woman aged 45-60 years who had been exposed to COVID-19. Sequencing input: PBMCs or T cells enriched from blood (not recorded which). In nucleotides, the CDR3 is TGTGCTAGCAGCTTAGGGACAGGGGGTTCCTACGAGCAGTACTTC. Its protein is CASSLGTGGSYEQYF. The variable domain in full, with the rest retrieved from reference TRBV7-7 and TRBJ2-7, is GAGVSQSPRYKVTKRGQDVTLRCDPISSHATLYWYQQALGQGPEFLTYFNYEAQPDKSGLPSDRFSAERPEGSISTLTIQRTEQRDSAMYRCASSLGTGGSYEQYFGPGTRLTVT.